The sequence of this T cell receptor beta chain was determined in a study of regulatory T cells in long-lasting Graves disease. Overall study findings and caveats: Sample size, which was small, may have reduced accuracy. Persistent disease favored TRBV28, TRBJ1-2 and TRBJ2-5.

With respect to this clonotype: The antigen is not known.

HTBI primers from iRepertoire and Arm-PCR of CDR3 regions yielded the TCR beta libraries. TCRdb fed the multiplex PCR reads into MiXCR, producing one record per CDR3 protein. The sample records hundreds of thousands of distinct CDR3 sequences, less than 25% being singletons. Sample time point: persistent/refractory GD, antithyroid drugs over 5 years with positive TRAb. Researchers made the TCR library from RNA that was extracted from PBMCs. An endocrinology department located in Xi'an, China, was where the patients came from. Between the trimmed V and J ends, which lost 4 bases and 8 bases, there was a span of 18 bases. The CDR3 totals 13 residues. Per germline, CDR1 SQVTM and CDR2 ANQGSEA.

The source was peripheral blood mononuclear cells (PBMCs), collected when the disease was refractory, from a patient treated with antithyroid drugs. The chain has TRBV29-1 and TRBJ2-7; tentatively, D is TRBD1 (6 bases). The source of this sequence is a female donor with Graves disease. CDR3 sequence (DNA): TGCAGCGTTGTTAGGACAGATGTTGACAAGCAGTACTTC. Its protein product is CSVVRTDVDKQYF.